This T cell receptor beta chain derives from a study of cytomegalovirus exposure and HLA in healthy donors. Study conclusions and caveats: In terms of immune exposure information, only CMV serostatus was available. Presence/absence analyses rested on an assumption that sequencing depth was roughly uniform across donors.

The PCR made use of 60 Vbeta and 13 Jbeta primers. Generated by immunoSEQ multiplex PCR, the TCRdb table keeps only in-frame clones and is missing some. The repertoire includes roughly 180,000 clones, 80% to 85% of them detected once, and approximately 2% sits in the top ten. With regard to this clone: The antigen remains unidentified.

Germline V gives CDR1 LGHNA, CDR2 YNFKEQ. The length of the CDR3 is 16 residues. Trimming shortened V by 1 base and J by 8 bases, and 18 bases separated the two germline ends. The clonotype was recovered from a woman between 18 and 29 years old in good health and CMV-seropositive. Sequencing used PBMCs. V and J are TRBV4-2 and TRBJ2-1; D remains ambiguous. Here the CDR3 DNA reads TGTGCCAGCAGCCAAGGTCCGGGTGGCCGTAGGCATGAGCAGTTCTTC. Its protein is CASSQGPGGRRHEQFF.